This is a list of T cell receptor beta chains from one sample in a study of blood T cell repertoires in COVID-19. Libraries were prepared by immunoSEQ multiplex PCR; TCRdb keeps only in-frame clonotypes and omits some of them. This sample has 50,000 to 65,000 clones, with around nine tenths found just once. The sequenced material came from peripheral blood. Every receptor here comes from a man aged 55 to 69 with acute or convalescent COVID-19. Both conserved end residues are part of each CDR3. The D gene is left open where the match is weak. Part of the rows lack a size; the others show once, few, many or a class for expanded clones.

DNA: TGTGCCAGCAGCCAGGGTCTAGCGGGAGGTTACCAAGAGACCCAGTACTTC; CDR3: CASSQGLAGGYQETQYF; size: NA; V: TRBV3-1/TRBV3-2; J: TRBJ2-5; D: TRBD2
DNA: TGTGCCAGCAGCCGAGGGACTAGCGGGAGCCTAGCGTTCTTC; CDR3: CASSRGTSGSLAFF; size: few; V: TRBV7-9; J: TRBJ2-1; D: TRBD2
DNA: TGCAGCGTTGGGGGGGGCCCGGGACTAGCGGGAGTGGACAATGAGCAGTTCTTC; CDR3: CSVGGGPGLAGVDNEQFF; size: NA; V: TRBV29-1; J: TRBJ2-1; D: TRBD2
DNA: TGTGCCAGCAGTTTACAGGGGGCGTTTGGCTACACCTTC; CDR3: CASSLQGAFGYTF; size: once; V: TRBV28; J: TRBJ1-2; D: TRBD1
DNA: TGTGCCAGCAGCGTAGAGGGACAGGGCACAGATACGCAGTATTTT; CDR3: CASSVEGQGTDTQYF; size: once; V: TRBV9; J: TRBJ2-3; D: TRBD1
DNA: TGTGCCAGCAGCTCCTTGGGGGGGAGCAATGAGCAGTTCTTC; CDR3: CASSSLGGSNEQFF; size: NA; V: TRBV14; J: TRBJ2-1; D: TRBD2
DNA: TGCAGCGTTGAAAGTCCGGGGGATTTTCTAGGGGGCGGTTCGACAGATACGCAGTATTTT; CDR3: CSVESPGDFLGGGSTDTQYF; size: NA; V: TRBV29-1; J: TRBJ2-3; D: NA
DNA: TGTGCTAGTGGTTTGGTAAGGGGACAGGGAAGAGGCTACACCTTC; CDR3: CASGLVRGQGRGYTF; size: few; V: TRBV12-5; J: TRBJ1-2; D: TRBD1
DNA: TGTGCCAGCTCCCGGACTAGCGGGAGCGGGGAGCTGTTTTTT; CDR3: CASSRTSGSGELFF; size: few; V: TRBV2; J: TRBJ2-2; D: TRBD2
DNA: TGTGCCAGCAGTTTTGGGACAGGGGCGAATCCCCTCCACTTT; CDR3: CASSFGTGANPLHF; size: once; V: TRBV28; J: TRBJ1-6; D: TRBD1
DNA: TGTGCCAGCAGCGAGGGACAGGGTGGGCTCTACGAGCAGTACTTC; CDR3: CASSEGQGGLYEQYF; size: NA; V: TRBV7-8; J: TRBJ2-7; D: TRBD1
DNA: TGTGCCAGTAGCCCGATTGGACAGACTAATCAGCCCCAGCATTTT; CDR3: CASSPIGQTNQPQHF; size: once; V: TRBV19; J: TRBJ1-5; D: NA
DNA: TGTGCCACCAGTACTAGCGGGCGTCTCTACGAGCAGTACTTC; CDR3: CATSTSGRLYEQYF; size: once; V: TRBV15; J: TRBJ2-7; D: TRBD2
DNA: TGTGCCACCAGCGATAAACAGGGATTGAACACTGAAGCTTTCTTT; CDR3: CATSDKQGLNTEAFF; size: few; V: TRBV24-1; J: TRBJ1-1; D: NA
DNA: TGTGCCAGCTCGGAGGGGACAGGGGTAATCTATGGCTACACCTTC; CDR3: CASSEGTGVIYGYTF; size: NA; V: TRBV5-4; J: TRBJ1-2; D: TRBD1
DNA: TGTGCCCTTAACCCGACGCCGGGGGTTACGAACACTGAAGCTTTCTTT; CDR3: CALNPTPGVTNTEAFF; size: NA; V: TRBV19; J: TRBJ1-1; D: NA
DNA: TGTGCCAGCTCACTCGGACAGGATGGAAACACCATATATTTT; CDR3: CASSLGQDGNTIYF; size: NA; V: TRBV18; J: TRBJ1-3; D: TRBD1
DNA: TGTGCCAGTAGGGCCAGATCCACCGGGGAGCTGTTTTTT; CDR3: CASRARSTGELFF; size: NA; V: TRBV19; J: TRBJ2-2; D: NA
DNA: TGTGCCAGCAGTGAATTTCAGGGGACAGGGTATGGCTACACCTTC; CDR3: CASSEFQGTGYGYTF; size: NA; V: TRBV25-1; J: TRBJ1-2; D: TRBD1
DNA: TGTGCCAGCAGTTACTATGCGGGAGGTCCCACAGATACGCAGTATTTT; CDR3: CASSYYAGGPTDTQYF; size: NA; V: TRBV6-2/TRBV6-3; J: TRBJ2-3; D: TRBD2
DNA: TGTGCCAGCAGTCCCCCGGGAGGAGAGGAGACCGGGGAGCTGTTTTTT; CDR3: CASSPPGGEETGELFF; size: NA; V: TRBV28; J: TRBJ2-2; D: TRBD2
DNA: TGTGCCAGCAGCTCACACGTGAACACTGAAGCTTTCTTT; CDR3: CASSSHVNTEAFF; size: NA; V: TRBV9; J: TRBJ1-1; D: NA
DNA: TGTGCCAGCAGCTTATTCCAGGGGACTAACTATGGCTACACCTTC; CDR3: CASSLFQGTNYGYTF; size: NA; V: TRBV11-2; J: TRBJ1-2; D: NA
DNA: TGTGCCACCCGGCAAAGGGGCTCAAGTCACTATGGCTACACCTTC; CDR3: CATRQRGSSHYGYTF; size: NA; V: TRBV19; J: TRBJ1-2; D: NA
DNA: TGTGCCAGCAGCTCACCGACAGGGGCGGGTGACACTGAAGCTTTCTTT; CDR3: CASSSPTGAGDTEAFF; size: NA; V: TRBV13; J: TRBJ1-1; D: TRBD1
DNA: TGTGCCAGCAGTTCCACAGGGGGCGGGGGCACTGAAGCTTTCTTT; CDR3: CASSSTGGGGTEAFF; size: NA; V: TRBV28; J: TRBJ1-1; D: TRBD1
DNA: TGTGCCAGTAGTCCCCTCCTTGGAGGGGCGAACACCGGGGAGCTGTTTTTT; CDR3: CASSPLLGGANTGELFF; size: NA; V: TRBV19; J: TRBJ2-2; D: NA
DNA: TGTGCCAGCAGTCAGTCACTAGCGGGGGAGTTCTTC; CDR3: CASSQSLAGEFF; size: once; V: TRBV6-2/TRBV6-3; J: TRBJ2-1; D: TRBD2
DNA: TGTGCCAGCAGCCCGGACAGGGCTGGCTACACCTTC; CDR3: CASSPDRAGYTF; size: NA; V: TRBV3-1/TRBV3-2; J: TRBJ1-2; D: TRBD1
DNA: TGTGCCAGCAATCCCACGGCCCTAGGGACTTCTAAGCAGTACTTC; CDR3: CASNPTALGTSKQYF; size: NA; V: TRBV6-5; J: TRBJ2-7; D: NA
DNA: TGTGCCAGCAGCCTAGACAGGGTAATCTCTGAAGCTTTCTTT; CDR3: CASSLDRVISEAFF; size: NA; V: TRBV28; J: TRBJ1-1; D: TRBD1
DNA: TGTGCCAGTAGTAATCCCCAGACAGGGGGTCGCACAGATACGCAGTATTTT; CDR3: CASSNPQTGGRTDTQYF; size: NA; V: TRBV19; J: TRBJ2-3; D: TRBD1
DNA: TGCGCCAGCAACGTTTTTATGGGAGCGGGAGGAAGCGATGAGCAGTTCTTC; CDR3: CASNVFMGAGGSDEQFF; size: NA; V: TRBV5-1; J: TRBJ2-1; D: TRBD2
DNA: TGTGCCACCAGCATAGGGGGAAGGGACTATGGCTACACCTTC; CDR3: CATSIGGRDYGYTF; size: NA; V: TRBV15; J: TRBJ1-2; D: NA
DNA: TGCGCCAGCAGCTTGGGAGTTTCTAGTGGATTCACAGATACGCAGTATTTT; CDR3: CASSLGVSSGFTDTQYF; size: NA; V: TRBV5-1; J: TRBJ2-3; D: NA
DNA: TGTGCCAGCAGCCCACTGACAGGGGGCTACACCTTC; CDR3: CASSPLTGGYTF; size: many; V: TRBV7-9; J: TRBJ1-2; D: TRBD1
DNA: TGTGCCAGCAGTCCCCTCCCCCGGGAGGGATTGGATACGCAGTATTTT; CDR3: CASSPLPREGLDTQYF; size: NA; V: TRBV28; J: TRBJ2-3; D: TRBD2
DNA: TGTGCCAGCAGTTACTCGGAGGGGAGCTATGGCTACACCTTC; CDR3: CASSYSEGSYGYTF; size: NA; V: TRBV6-5; J: TRBJ1-2; D: NA
DNA: TGCGCCAGCAGTCCCGGACTAGCGGGCTACAATGAGCAGTTCTTC; CDR3: CASSPGLAGYNEQFF; size: NA; V: TRBV10-1; J: TRBJ2-1; D: TRBD2
DNA: TGTGCCAGCAGCTGGGGGACAGGGCGGAACGAGCAGTACTTC; CDR3: CASSWGTGRNEQYF; size: NA; V: TRBV5-5; J: TRBJ2-7; D: TRBD1
DNA: TGTGCCACCAGCAGAGACCGGAGCTGGCAGGATACGCAGTATTTT; CDR3: CATSRDRSWQDTQYF; size: NA; V: TRBV15; J: TRBJ2-3; D: NA
DNA: TGTGCCAGCAGTTATTCGAGCGGGGGGACCGGCTACACCTTC; CDR3: CASSYSSGGTGYTF; size: NA; V: TRBV27; J: TRBJ1-2; D: NA
DNA: TGTGCCAGCAGCGTAGAACCCACCGGGATCAGCTCTGGAAACACCATATATTTT; CDR3: CASSVEPTGISSGNTIYF; size: NA; V: TRBV9; J: TRBJ1-3; D: NA
DNA: TGTGCCAGTAGCTTGGGACTTAGCCCCAGCGGCAATCAGCCCCAGCATTTT; CDR3: CASSLGLSPSGNQPQHF; size: NA; V: TRBV19; J: TRBJ1-5; D: NA
DNA: TGTGCCAGCTCACCGACAGGGGCCCTCTCTGGAAACACCATATATTTT; CDR3: CASSPTGALSGNTIYF; size: once; V: TRBV18; J: TRBJ1-3; D: TRBD1
DNA: TGCGCCAGCAGCCAAGGGCCGGGACAGACCTACGAGCAGTACTTC; CDR3: CASSQGPGQTYEQYF; size: NA; V: TRBV4-1; J: TRBJ2-7; D: TRBD1
DNA: TGTGCCAGCGCGGGGCCGCTCTACGAGCAGTACTTC; CDR3: CASAGPLYEQYF; size: NA; V: TRBV6-5; J: TRBJ2-7; D: NA
DNA: TGTGCCAGCAGCTTCCGGGAGAGAGAGGGCATTCAGTACTTC; CDR3: CASSFREREGIQYF; size: NA; V: TRBV7-9; J: TRBJ2-4; D: NA
DNA: TGTGCCAGCTCGACAGGGGGGACTCGGGATACGCAGTATTTT; CDR3: CASSTGGTRDTQYF; size: NA; V: TRBV18; J: TRBJ2-3; D: TRBD1
DNA: TGTGCCAGCAGCTTAGATCTAGCGGGAGCCGACGAGCAGTACTTC; CDR3: CASSLDLAGADEQYF; size: NA; V: TRBV11-2; J: TRBJ2-7; D: TRBD2
DNA: TGTGCCAGCTCACTCGACAGGGGGGGCTACGAGCAGTACTTC; CDR3: CASSLDRGGYEQYF; size: NA; V: TRBV18; J: TRBJ2-7; D: TRBD1
DNA: TGTGCCAGCAGGCCCGGAGGGGGCGAGTACGAGCAGTACTTC; CDR3: CASRPGGGEYEQYF; size: NA; V: TRBV6-5; J: TRBJ2-7; D: NA
DNA: TGTGCCAGCAGTTACCAGGGAGGAAACACTGAAGCTTTCTTT; CDR3: CASSYQGGNTEAFF; size: NA; V: TRBV6-6; J: TRBJ1-1; D: NA
DNA: TGTGCCACCAGCAGCCATCTAGACCAAGAGACCCAGTACTTC; CDR3: CATSSHLDQETQYF; size: NA; V: TRBV15; J: TRBJ2-5; D: NA